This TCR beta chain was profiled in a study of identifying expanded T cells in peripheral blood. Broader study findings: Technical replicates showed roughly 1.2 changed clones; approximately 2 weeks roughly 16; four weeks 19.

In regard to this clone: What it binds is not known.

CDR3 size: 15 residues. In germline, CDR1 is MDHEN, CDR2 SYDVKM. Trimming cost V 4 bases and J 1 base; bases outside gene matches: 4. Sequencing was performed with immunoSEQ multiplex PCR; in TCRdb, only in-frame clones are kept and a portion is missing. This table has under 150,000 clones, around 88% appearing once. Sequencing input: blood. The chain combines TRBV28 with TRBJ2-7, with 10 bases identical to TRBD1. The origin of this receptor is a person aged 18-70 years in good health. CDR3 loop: CASSSTGGESYEQYF. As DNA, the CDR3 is TGTGCCAGCAGTTCGACAGGGGGCGAATCCTACGAGCAGTACTTC.